Following are 10 T cell receptor beta chains from one sample sequenced in a study of siplizumab effects on memory and regulatory T cells. Profiling relied on immunoSEQ multiplex PCR, and the TCRdb table lists in-frame clones only, not all of them. This table holds 50,000 to 70,000 clones, roughly 96% found once. The specimen was naive CD8+ T cells sorted from blood. The receptors here all came from a human donor in good health.

For this clone: The sample holds other DNA sequences that translate to the same CDR3. V is TRBV19 and J is TRBJ2-7; 10 nucleotides match TRBD1. This CDR3 region has 14 residues. Trimming removed 5 bases from V and 2 bases from J; junction bases left unmatched: 3. The germline V gene encodes CDR1 LNHDA and CDR2 SQIVND (reference sequence). The DNA for the CDR3 is TGTGCCAGTAGTCCTGGACAGGGGGCCTACGAGCAGTACTTC. The encoded protein is CASSPGQGAYEQYF. Variable domain in full (rest from reference TRBV19 and TRBJ2-7): DGGITQSPKYLFRKEGQNVTLSCEQNLNHDAMYWYRQDPGQGLRLIYYSQIVNDFQKGDIAEGYSVSREKKESFPLTVTSAQKNPTAFYLCASSPGQGAYEQYFGPGTRLTVT.

This rearrangement joins TRBV14 to TRBJ2-1; D ambiguous. This CDR3 contains 12 residues. V gave up 8 bases and J gave up 4 bases, with 9 bases separating them. Germline lookup yields CDR1 SGHDN and CDR2 FVKESK. CDR3 coding DNA: TGTGCCAGCGGGAACGGTTACAATGAGCAGTTCTTC. This sequence encodes CASGNGYNEQFF.

The gene calls are TRBV28 and TRBJ2-3; D is possibly TRBD1 or TRBD2 (5 bases each). V dropped 2 bases and J dropped 0 bases, with 9 bases sitting between them. The CDR3 is made up of 15 amino acids. Germline V CDR1 and CDR2: MDHEN, SYDVKM. CDR3 sequence reads: CASSLIEGSTDTQYF. The CDR3 DNA is TGTGCCAGCAGTTTAATCGAGGGGAGCACAGATACGCAGTATTTT.

This rearrangement joins TRBV5-1 to TRBJ1-1; D is undetermined. Germline lookup yields CDR1 SGHRS and CDR2 YFSETQ. CDR3 length equals 12 residues. Trimming removed 0 bases from V and 9 bases from J, with 9 bases in between. CDR3 region: CASSLGGTQAFF. The CDR3 coding sequence is TGCGCCAGCAGCTTGGGGGGTACCCAAGCTTTCTTT.

The rearrangement uses TRBV5-4 and TRBJ2-7; D uncertain. Between the trimmed V and J ends, which lost 0 bases and 0 bases, there was a span of 7 bases. The CDR3 has 14 amino acids. CDR1 is SGHNT, CDR2 YYREEE, per germline (reference sequence). DNA for the CDR3: TGTGCCAGCAGCTTGGAGAGCAGCTCCTACGAGCAGTACTTC. Residues: CASSLESSSYEQYF.

The chain joins TRBV7-3 to TRBJ2-7, with 9 bases fitting TRBD1. The CDR3 runs to 16 residues. The germline V gene has CDR1 SGHTA and CDR2 FQGTGA. With V trimmed by 2 bases and J by 2 bases, 7 bases remained unmatched. DNA of the CDR3: TGTGCCAGCAGCTTAGCCCGGACAGGGGTCACCTACGAGCAGTACTTC. Translating gives CASSLARTGVTYEQYF. Full variable domain (remainder filled in from reference TRBV7-3 and TRBJ2-7): GAGVSQTPSNKVTEKGKYVELRCDPISGHTALYWYRQSLGQGPEFLIYFQGTGAADDSGLPNDRFFAVRPEGSVSTLKIQRTERGDSAVYLCASSLARTGVTYEQYFGPGTRLTVT.

This clone was counted a single time. The chain has TRBV7-9 and TRBJ1-1; D is unclear. The V end was cut by 5 bases, the J end by 6 bases, with 13 bases between. The CDR3 length is 13 residues. Germline-derived CDR1 and CDR2 are SEHNR and FQNEAQ (reference sequence). The CDR3 coding sequence is TGTGCCAGCAGCCCACCGGCAGGTTCTGAAGCTTTCTTT. This sequence encodes CASSPPAGSEAFF.

This chain connects TRBV27 to TRBJ1-6; D remains unclear. Trimming left V 0 bases short and J 4 bases short, with 4 bases between. Germline V CDR1 and CDR2: MNHEY, SMNVEV (reference sequence). The CDR3 has 14 amino acids. CDR3: CASSLSGYNSPLHF. As DNA, the CDR3 is TGTGCCAGCAGTTTATCGGGGTATAATTCACCCCTCCACTTT.

The V and J genes are TRBV27 and TRBJ2-1, with D hard to call. The CDR3 extends over 15 amino acids. CDR1 and CDR2 from the germline V gene are MNHEY and SMNVEV (reference sequence). V shed 5 bases and J shed 0 bases, with 11 bases lying between them. In nucleotides, the CDR3 is TGTGCCAGCAGTCCCCGAGGCAGCTCCTACAATGAGCAGTTCTTC. Protein: CASSPRGSSYNEQFF.

J is TRBJ1-2 and V is TRBV29-1; D is perhaps TRBD1 (5 bases). V gave up 4 bases and J gave up 4 bases, with 10 bases separating them. Per germline, CDR1 SQVTM and CDR2 ANQGSEA. The CDR3 is 12 amino acids. The CDR3 nucleotides read TGCAGCGTTGTTGGGGCGGGCTATGGCTACACCTTC. It specifies CSVVGAGYGYTF.